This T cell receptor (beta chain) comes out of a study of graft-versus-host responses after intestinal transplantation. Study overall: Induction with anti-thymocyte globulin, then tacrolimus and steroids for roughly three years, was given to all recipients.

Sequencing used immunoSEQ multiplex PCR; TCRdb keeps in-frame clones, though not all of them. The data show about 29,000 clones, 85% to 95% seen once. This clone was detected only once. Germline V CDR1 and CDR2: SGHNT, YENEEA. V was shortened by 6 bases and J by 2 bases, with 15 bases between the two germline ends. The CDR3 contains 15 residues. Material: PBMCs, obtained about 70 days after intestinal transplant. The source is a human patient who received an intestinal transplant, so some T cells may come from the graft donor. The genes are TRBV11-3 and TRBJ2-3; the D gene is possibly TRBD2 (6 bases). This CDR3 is CASRQPGLFTDTQYF. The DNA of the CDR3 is TGTGCCAGCAGACAACCGGGACTTTTCACAGATACGCAGTATTTT.